This T cell receptor beta chain was captured in a study of cytomegalovirus exposure and HLA in healthy donors. Study-wide findings and caveats: Later work found most CMV-associated TCR beta chains apparently HLA-restricted.

Losses at the gene ends were 4 bases for V and 3 bases for J; bases not matched to a gene: 4. CDR1 is MNHEY and CDR2 is SMNVEV in the germline V gene (reference sequence). The CDR3 loop spans 15 amino acids. With regard to this clone: Its antigen remains unknown.

As for the donors, each was a healthy bone marrow donor. Use of 60 Vbeta and 13 Jbeta primers characterized the PCR. Sequencing used immunoSEQ multiplex PCR; TCRdb keeps in-frame clones, though not all of them. The sample consists of some 150,000 clones, around 82% of them appearing once. The specimen was PBMCs. The source is a woman between 50 and 59 years old in good health and CMV-seropositive. The chain is built from TRBV27 and TRBJ1-5, with 9 bases aligning to TRBD1. CDR3 sequence reads: CASSWGQGTNQPQHF. The CDR3 DNA is TGTGCCAGCAGTTGGGGACAGGGCACCAATCAGCCCCAGCATTTT.